The 5 T cell receptor beta chains reported below all come from one sample, sequenced in a study of Graves' ophthalmopathy and Graves' hyperthyroidism. Beta-chain TCR CDR3 regions were amplified from RNA transcripts. HTBI-primed RT-PCR formed the first round, and a multiplex PCR formed the second. MiXCR was run by TCRdb on the multiplex PCR reads, yielding one entry per CDR3 protein. The data contain about 500,000 distinct CDR3 sequences, approximately 14% of them singletons. Sequencing was performed on blood. The receptors shown here come from a woman aged 30 to 39 with Graves' ophthalmopathy.

This clonotype showed up many times. CDR3: CASRRDPRERANQPQHF. The CDR3, as DNA: TGTGCCAGCAGGCGAGACCCCAGGGAAAGGGCCAATCAGCCCCAGCATTTT. This rearrangement joins TRBV2 to TRBJ1-5; possibly TRBD1 for D (5 bases). Trimming cost V 6 bases and J 3 bases, with 21 bases left between them. CDR1 SNHLY and CDR2 FYNNEI come from the germline V gene. The CDR3 extends over 17 amino acids.

This clonotype was detected many times. This chain links TRBV6-1 with TRBJ2-5; 8 bases align to TRBD1. The CDR3 is 15 amino acids. Losses at the gene ends were 4 bases for V and 7 bases for J; bases not matched to a gene: 11. The germline V gene has CDR1 MNHNS and CDR2 SASEGT. The DNA of the CDR3 is TGTGCCAGCAGTGCTAGAACAGGGGGACTCCCGACCCAGTACTTC. Translating it yields CASSARTGGLPTQYF.

This clonotype was counted ten times or more. The chain has TRBV5-1 and TRBJ1-2; D unresolved. Germline V gene lookup returns CDR1 SGHRS and CDR2 YFSETQ. Trimming removed 0 bases at V and 4 bases at J, with 10 bases between. CDR3 length equals 14 residues. CDR3 sequence (DNA): TGCGCCAGCAGCTTGGTGGAGGTCGGCTATGGCTACACCTTC. It codes for CASSLVEVGYGYTF.

This clonotype was observed a few times. CDR3 region: CASSQISYGYTF. The CDR3 DNA follows: TGCGCCAGCAGCCAAATATCCTATGGCTACACCTTC. The chain has TRBV4-1 and TRBJ1-2; D not resolved. Germline V gene lookup returns CDR1 MGHRA and CDR2 YSYEKL. There are 12 residues in the CDR3. Between the trimmed V and J ends, which lost 2 bases and 4 bases, there was a span of 5 bases.

This clonotype was detected ten times or more. The chain recombines TRBV30 with TRBJ2-2; a possible D gene is TRBD2 (6 bases). From germline, CDR1 is GTSNPN and CDR2 SVGIG (reference sequence). Trimming stripped 5 bases from V and 7 bases from J, with 14 bases between. The length of the CDR3 is 13 residues. The CDR3 loop reads CAWEGREGGELFF. In nucleotides, the CDR3 is TGTGCCTGGGAGGGGCGGGAAGGCGGGGAGCTGTTTTTT.